This TCR beta chain emerged from a study of vaccination effects on CD4 cells after COVID-19. Overall study: Sampling occurred a median 72 days post second dose, range 14 to 241. The study's findings and limits: The study, lacking early post-infection timepoints, had few convalescent patients. Healthy vaccinees showed cross-reactivity with common cold coronaviruses in only 1 of 255 vaccine-induced clones. Late in the post-vaccination period, infection-induced and vaccine-induced clones underwent marked clonal contraction.

Expansion with viral peptide pools was applied to antigen-specific CD4+ T cells by the ViraFEST assay prior to sequencing. The authors isolated CD4+ T cells after around 9 days of culture. Everyone in the study got two shots of either the BNT162b2 or mRNA-1273 vaccine. The assay was immunoSEQ multiplex PCR, and TCRdb's table has in-frame clones only and misses some. The sample lists roughly 71,000 clones, 76% occurring once. Note on this clone: The antigen remains undetermined.

CDR1 and CDR2 from the germline V gene are LNHDA and SQIVND (reference sequence). This CDR3 region has 16 residues. V lost 2 bases to trimming and J lost 5 bases; unmatched junction nucleotides: 7. The sequence was obtained from a human donor who received a COVID-19 vaccine. The chain is built from TRBV19 and TRBJ1-5, with TRBD1 matching over 9 bases. The sequences come from CD4+ T cells from PBMCs cultured with HCoV-OC43 spike peptides, collected after COVID-19 vaccination. This sample's subset: HCoV-OC43 spike overlapping peptide pool stimulation. The CDR3 loop reads CASSILTGGWYQPQHF. CDR3 DNA sequence: TGTGCCAGTAGTATACTAACAGGGGGCTGGTATCAGCCCCAGCATTTT.